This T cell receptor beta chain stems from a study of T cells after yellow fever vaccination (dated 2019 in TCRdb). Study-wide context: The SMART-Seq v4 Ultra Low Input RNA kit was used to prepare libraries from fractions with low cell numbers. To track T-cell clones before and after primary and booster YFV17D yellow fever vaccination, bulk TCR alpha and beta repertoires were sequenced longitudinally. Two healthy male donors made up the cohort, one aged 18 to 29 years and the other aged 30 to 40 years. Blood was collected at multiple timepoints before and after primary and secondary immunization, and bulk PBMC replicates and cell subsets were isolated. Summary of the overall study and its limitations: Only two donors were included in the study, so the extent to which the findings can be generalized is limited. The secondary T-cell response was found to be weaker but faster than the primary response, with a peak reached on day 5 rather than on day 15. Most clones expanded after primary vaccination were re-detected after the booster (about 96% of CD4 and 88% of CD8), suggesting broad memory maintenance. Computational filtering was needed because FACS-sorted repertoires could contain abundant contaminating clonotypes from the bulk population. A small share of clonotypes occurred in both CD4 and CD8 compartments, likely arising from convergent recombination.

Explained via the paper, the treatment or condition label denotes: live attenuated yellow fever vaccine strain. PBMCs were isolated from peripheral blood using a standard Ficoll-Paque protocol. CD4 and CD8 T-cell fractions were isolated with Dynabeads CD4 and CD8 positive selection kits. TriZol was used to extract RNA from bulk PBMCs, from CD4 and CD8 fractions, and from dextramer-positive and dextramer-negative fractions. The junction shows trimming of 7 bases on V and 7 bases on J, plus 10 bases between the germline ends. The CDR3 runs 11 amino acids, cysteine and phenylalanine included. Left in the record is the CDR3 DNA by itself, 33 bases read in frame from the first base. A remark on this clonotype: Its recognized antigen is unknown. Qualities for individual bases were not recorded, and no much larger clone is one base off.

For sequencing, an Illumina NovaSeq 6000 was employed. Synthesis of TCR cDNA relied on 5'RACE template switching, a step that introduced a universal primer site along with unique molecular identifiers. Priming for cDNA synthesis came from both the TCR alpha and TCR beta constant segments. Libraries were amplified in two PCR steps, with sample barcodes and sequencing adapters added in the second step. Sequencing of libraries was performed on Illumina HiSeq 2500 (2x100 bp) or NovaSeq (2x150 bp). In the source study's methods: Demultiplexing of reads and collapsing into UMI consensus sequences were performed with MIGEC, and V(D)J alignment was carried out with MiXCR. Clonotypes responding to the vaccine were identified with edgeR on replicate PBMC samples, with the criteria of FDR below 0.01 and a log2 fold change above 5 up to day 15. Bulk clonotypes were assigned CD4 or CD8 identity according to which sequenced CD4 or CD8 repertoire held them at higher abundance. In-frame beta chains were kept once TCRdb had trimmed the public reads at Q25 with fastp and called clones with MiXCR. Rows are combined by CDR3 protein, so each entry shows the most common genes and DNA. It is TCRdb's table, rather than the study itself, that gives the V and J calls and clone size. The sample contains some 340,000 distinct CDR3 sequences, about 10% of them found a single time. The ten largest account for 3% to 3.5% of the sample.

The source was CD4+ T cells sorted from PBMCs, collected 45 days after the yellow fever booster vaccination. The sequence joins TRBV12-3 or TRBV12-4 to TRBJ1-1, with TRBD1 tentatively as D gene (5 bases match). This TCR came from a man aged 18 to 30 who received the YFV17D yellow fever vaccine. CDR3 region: CASTLRGEAFF. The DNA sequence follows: TGTGCCAGCACCTTGAGGGGTGAAGCTTTCTTT.